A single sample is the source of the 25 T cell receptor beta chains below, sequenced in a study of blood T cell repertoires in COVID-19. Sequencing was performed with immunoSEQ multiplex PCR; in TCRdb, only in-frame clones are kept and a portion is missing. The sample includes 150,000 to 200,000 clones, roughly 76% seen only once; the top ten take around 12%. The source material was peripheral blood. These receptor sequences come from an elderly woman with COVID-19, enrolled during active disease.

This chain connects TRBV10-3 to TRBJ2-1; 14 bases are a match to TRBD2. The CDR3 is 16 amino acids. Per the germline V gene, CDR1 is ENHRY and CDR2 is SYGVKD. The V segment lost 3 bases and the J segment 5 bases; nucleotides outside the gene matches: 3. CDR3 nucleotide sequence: TGTGCCATCAGTGAAGGACTAGCGGGAGGCCACAATGAGCAGTTCTTC. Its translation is CAISEGLAGGHNEQFF.

CDR3: CAWSEGPLETQYF. DNA for the CDR3: TGTGCCTGGAGTGAGGGGCCTCTAGAGACCCAGTACTTC. The chain employs TRBV30 and TRBJ2-5; weak D call: TRBD1 (5 bases). This CDR3 has 13 amino acids. Trimming left V 1 base short and J 4 bases short, with 10 bases between. CDR1 and CDR2 from the germline V gene are GTSNPN and SVGIG (reference sequence).

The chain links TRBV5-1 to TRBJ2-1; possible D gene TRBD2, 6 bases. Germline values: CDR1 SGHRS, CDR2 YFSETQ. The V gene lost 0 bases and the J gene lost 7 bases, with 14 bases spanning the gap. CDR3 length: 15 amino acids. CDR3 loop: CASSLGLADVNEQFF. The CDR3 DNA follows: TGCGCCAGCAGCTTGGGGTTAGCGGATGTGAATGAGCAGTTCTTC.

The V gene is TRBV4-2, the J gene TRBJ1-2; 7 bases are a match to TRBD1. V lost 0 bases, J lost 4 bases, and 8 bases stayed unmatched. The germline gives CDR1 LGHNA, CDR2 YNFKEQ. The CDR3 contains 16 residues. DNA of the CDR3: TGTGCCAGCAGCCAAGATAGGGCAGGGGGACTCTATGGCTACACCTTC. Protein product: CASSQDRAGGLYGYTF.

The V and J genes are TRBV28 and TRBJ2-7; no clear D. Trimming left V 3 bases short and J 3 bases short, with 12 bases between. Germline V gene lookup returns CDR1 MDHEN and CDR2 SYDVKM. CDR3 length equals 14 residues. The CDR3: CASSLGHGDYEQYF. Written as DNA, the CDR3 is TGTGCCAGCAGTTTGGGTCACGGAGACTACGAGCAGTACTTC.

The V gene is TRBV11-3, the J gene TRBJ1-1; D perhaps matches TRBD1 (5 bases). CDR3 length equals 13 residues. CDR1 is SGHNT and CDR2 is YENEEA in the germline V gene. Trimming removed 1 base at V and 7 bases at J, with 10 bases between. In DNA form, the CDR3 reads TGTGCCAGCAGCTTAGGGGGCCAGTATGAAGCTTTCTTT. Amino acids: CASSLGGQYEAFF. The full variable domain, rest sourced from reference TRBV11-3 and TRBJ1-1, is EAGVVQSPRYKIIEKKQPVAFWCNPISGHNTLYWYLQNLGQGPELLIRYENEEAVDDSQLPKDRFSAERLKGVDSTLKIQPAELGDSAVYLCASSLGGQYEAFFGQGTRLTVV.

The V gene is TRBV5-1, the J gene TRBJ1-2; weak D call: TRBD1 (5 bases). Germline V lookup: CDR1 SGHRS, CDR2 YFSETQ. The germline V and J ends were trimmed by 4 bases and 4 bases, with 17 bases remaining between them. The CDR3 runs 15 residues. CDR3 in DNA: TGCGCCAGCAGCGTCACAGGCGACGCTCTCTATGGCTACACCTTC. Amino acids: CASSVTGDALYGYTF.

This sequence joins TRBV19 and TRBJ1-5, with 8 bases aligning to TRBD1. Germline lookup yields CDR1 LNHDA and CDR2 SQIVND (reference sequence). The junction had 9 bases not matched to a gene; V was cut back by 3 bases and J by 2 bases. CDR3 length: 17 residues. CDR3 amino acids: CASSIGQGAAGNQPQHF. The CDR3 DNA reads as TGTGCCAGTAGTATTGGCCAGGGGGCGGCTGGCAATCAGCCCCAGCATTTT.

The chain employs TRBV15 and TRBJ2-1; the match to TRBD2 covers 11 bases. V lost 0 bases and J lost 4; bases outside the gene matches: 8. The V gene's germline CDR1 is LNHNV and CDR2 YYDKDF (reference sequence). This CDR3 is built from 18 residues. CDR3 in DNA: TGTGCCACCAGCAGAGATCTACGGAGGACTAGCGGGTACAATGAGCAGTTCTTC. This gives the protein CATSRDLRRTSGYNEQFF.

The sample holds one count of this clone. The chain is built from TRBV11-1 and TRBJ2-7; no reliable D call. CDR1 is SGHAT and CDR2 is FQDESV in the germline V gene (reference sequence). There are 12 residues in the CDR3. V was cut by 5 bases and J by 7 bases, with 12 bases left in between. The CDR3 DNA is TGTGCCAGCAGCAAAACCGGTCTAGAGCAGTACTTC. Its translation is CASSKTGLEQYF.

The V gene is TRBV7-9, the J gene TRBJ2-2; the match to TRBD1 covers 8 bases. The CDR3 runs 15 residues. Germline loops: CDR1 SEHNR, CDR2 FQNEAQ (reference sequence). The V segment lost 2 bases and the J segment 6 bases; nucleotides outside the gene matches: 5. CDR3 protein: CASSLKTGEAGELFF. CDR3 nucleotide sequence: TGTGCCAGCAGCTTAAAGACAGGGGAGGCCGGGGAGCTGTTTTTT.

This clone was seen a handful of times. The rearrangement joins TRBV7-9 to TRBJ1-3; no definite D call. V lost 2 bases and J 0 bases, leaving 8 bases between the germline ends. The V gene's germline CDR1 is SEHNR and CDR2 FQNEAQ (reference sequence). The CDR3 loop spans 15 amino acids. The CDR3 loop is CASSLTGISGNTIYF. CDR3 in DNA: TGTGCCAGCAGCTTAACCGGGATCTCTGGAAACACCATATATTTT. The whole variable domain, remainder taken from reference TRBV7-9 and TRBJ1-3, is DTGVSQNPRHKITKRGQNVTFRCDPISEHNRLYWYRQTLGQGPEFLTYFQNEAQLEKSRLLSDRFSAERPKGSFSTLEIQRTEQGDSAMYLCASSLTGISGNTIYFGEGSWLTVV.

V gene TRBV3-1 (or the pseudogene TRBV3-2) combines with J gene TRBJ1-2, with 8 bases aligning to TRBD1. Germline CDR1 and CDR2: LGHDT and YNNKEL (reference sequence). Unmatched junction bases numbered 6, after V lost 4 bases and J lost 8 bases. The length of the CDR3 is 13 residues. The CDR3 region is CASSPWTGLGYTF. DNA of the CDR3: TGTGCCAGCAGCCCCTGGACAGGGTTAGGCTACACCTTC.

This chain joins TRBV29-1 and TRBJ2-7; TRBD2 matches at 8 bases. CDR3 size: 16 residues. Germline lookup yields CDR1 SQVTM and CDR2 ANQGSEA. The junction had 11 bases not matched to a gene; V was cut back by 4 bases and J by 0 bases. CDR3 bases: TGCAGCGTTGTACACCATAGCGGGACCCGCTCCTACGAGCAGTACTTC. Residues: CSVVHHSGTRSYEQYF.

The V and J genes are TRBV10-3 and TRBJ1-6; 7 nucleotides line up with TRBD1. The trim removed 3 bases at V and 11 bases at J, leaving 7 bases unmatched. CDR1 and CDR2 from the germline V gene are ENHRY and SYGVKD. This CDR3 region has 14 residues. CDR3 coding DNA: TGTGCCATCAGTGATACAGGGGCGATGGCACCCCTCCACTTT. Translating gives CAISDTGAMAPLHF.

In nucleotides, the CDR3 is TGTGCCAGCAGCTTAGAACGGGTAGCCTACGAGCAGTACTTC. This translates into CASSLERVAYEQYF. The chain couples TRBV11-2 to TRBJ2-7; D is unclear. This CDR3 region has 14 residues. With 0 bases removed from V and 2 bases from J, the gap between germline ends came to 8 bases. Germline V CDR1 and CDR2: SGHAT, FQNNGV.

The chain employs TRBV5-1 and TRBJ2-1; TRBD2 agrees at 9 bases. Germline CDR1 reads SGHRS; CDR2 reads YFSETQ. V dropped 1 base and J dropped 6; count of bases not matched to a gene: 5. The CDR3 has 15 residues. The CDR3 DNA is TGCGCCAGCAGCTTGATAGCGGGAGTAGGCAATGAGCAGTTCTTC. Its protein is CASSLIAGVGNEQFF. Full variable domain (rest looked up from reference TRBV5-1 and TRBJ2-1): KAGVTQTPRYLIKTRGQQVTLSCSPISGHRSVSWYQQTPGQGLQFLFEYFSETQRNKGNFPGRFSGRQFSNSRSEMNVSTLELGDSALYLCASSLIAGVGNEQFFGPGTRLTVL.

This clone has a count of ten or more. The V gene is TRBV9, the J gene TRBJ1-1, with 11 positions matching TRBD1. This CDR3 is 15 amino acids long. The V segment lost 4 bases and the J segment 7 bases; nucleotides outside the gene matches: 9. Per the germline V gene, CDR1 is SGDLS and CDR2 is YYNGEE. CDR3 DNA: TGTGCCAGCAGCCCCCGGACAGGGGGCGGCTTTGAAGCTTTCTTT. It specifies CASSPRTGGGFEAFF.

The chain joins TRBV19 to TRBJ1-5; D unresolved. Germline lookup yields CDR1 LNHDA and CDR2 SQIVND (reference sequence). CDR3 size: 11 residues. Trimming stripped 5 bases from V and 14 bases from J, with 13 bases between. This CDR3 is CASSGGRREHF. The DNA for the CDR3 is TGTGCCAGTAGTGGTGGACGGAGGGAGCATTTT.

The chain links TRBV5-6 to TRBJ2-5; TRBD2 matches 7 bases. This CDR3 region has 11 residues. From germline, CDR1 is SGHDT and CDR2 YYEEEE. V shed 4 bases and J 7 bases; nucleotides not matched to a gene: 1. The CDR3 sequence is CASSQRGTQYF. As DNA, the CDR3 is TGTGCCAGCAGCCAGCGGGGGACCCAGTACTTC.

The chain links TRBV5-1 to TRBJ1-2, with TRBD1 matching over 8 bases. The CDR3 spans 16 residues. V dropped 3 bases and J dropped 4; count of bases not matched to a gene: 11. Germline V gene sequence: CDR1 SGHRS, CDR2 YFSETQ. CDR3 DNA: TGCGCCAGCAGCTGGGGTGTTGGACAGGGCGGCTATGGCTACACCTTC. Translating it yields CASSWGVGQGGYGYTF.

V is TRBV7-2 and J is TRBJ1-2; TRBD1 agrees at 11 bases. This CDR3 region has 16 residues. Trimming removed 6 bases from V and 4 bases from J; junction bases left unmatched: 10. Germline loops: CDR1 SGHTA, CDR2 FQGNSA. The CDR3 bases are TGTGCCAGCAGGCCCGGAACGGGGACAGGGGGCTATGGCTACACCTTC. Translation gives CASRPGTGTGGYGYTF.

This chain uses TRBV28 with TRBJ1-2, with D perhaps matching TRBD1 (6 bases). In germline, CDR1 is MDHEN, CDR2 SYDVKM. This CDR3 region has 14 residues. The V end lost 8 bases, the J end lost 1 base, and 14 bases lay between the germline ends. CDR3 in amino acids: CASGGASDNYGYTF. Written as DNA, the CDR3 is TGTGCCAGCGGGGGGGCTTCGGATAACTATGGCTACACCTTC.

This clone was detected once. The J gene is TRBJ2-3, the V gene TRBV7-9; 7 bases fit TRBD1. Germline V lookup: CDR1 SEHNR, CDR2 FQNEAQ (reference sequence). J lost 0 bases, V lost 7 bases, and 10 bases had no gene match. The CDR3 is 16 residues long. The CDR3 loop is CASTSRQGYSTDTQYF. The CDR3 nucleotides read TGTGCCAGCACCAGTAGACAGGGATATAGCACAGATACGCAGTATTTT.

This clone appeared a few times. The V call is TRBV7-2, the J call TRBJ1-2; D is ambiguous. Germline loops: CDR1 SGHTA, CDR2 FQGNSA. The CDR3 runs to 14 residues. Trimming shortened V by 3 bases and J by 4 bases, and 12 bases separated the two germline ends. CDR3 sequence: CASSFLWPPYGYTF. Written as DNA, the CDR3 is TGTGCCAGCAGCTTCTTGTGGCCGCCCTATGGCTACACCTTC.